Sequencing of this T cell receptor beta chain was carried out in a study of blood T cell repertoires in COVID-19. The overall study: Acute and convalescent COVID-19 samples came from the United States, Italy and Spain. T cells, B-cell-depleted T cells, or PBMCs provided the cDNA or gDNA that served as material.

In the authors' workflow: Nucleated cell counts were estimated from reference gene primer amplification. Produced via immunoSEQ multiplex PCR; TCRdb's table is partial and in-frame only. That table is the source of V, J and clone size, and D and trimming were worked out from the DNA. The data show 450,000 or so clones, with roughly 87% seen just once and roughly 0.9% held by the top ten. Losses at the gene ends were 0 bases for V and 4 bases for J; bases not matched to a gene: 4. Germline values: CDR1 SGHRS, CDR2 YFSETQ. This CDR3 region has 15 residues. Seattle's enrolled individuals joined amid active infection and were then monitored longitudinally.

The rearrangement links TRBV5-1 to TRBJ2-7; 10 positions match TRBD1. The receptor's source is a young man with COVID-19, enrolled during active disease. Sequenced material: peripheral blood. The CDR3 loop reads CASSLERQGAYEQYF. The CDR3 DNA is TGCGCCAGCAGCTTGGAACGACAGGGGGCTTACGAGCAGTACTTC.